A single sample gave rise to the 22 T cell receptor beta chains below, sequenced in a study of T cell changes during pregnancy in multiple sclerosis. Measured with immunoSEQ multiplex PCR; TCRdb has only the in-frame clones, and not every one. This sample has tens of thousands of clones, with around nine tenths found just once. This specimen consisted of CD4+ T cells from peripheral blood mononuclear cells, obtained before pregnancy. Source of these receptors: a female donor with multiple sclerosis, enrolled in a pregnancy study.

This clone was detected once. V and J are TRBV11-1 and TRBJ2-3; no clear D gene. Trimming stripped 1 base from V and 1 base from J, with 3 bases between. Germline values: CDR1 SGHAT, CDR2 FQDESV (reference sequence). CDR3 length: 13 amino acids. CDR3 sequence (DNA): TGTGCCAGCAGCTTAGGGCGCACAGATACGCAGTATTTT. Its protein is CASSLGRTDTQYF.

V usage is TRBV6-4 and J usage is TRBJ1-1; the match to TRBD1 covers 7 bases. J lost 2 bases, V lost 6 bases, and 3 bases had no gene match. Germline V lookup: CDR1 MRHNA, CDR2 SNTAGT. This CDR3 comprises 13 residues. CDR3 region: CASSRGTNTEAFF. CDR3 DNA: TGTGCCAGCAGCAGGGGGACCAACACTGAAGCTTTCTTT.

V gene TRBV27 combines with J gene TRBJ1-2; weak D call: TRBD1 (5 bases). Germline CDR1 reads MNHEY; CDR2 reads SMNVEV (reference sequence). This CDR3 spans 16 amino acids. Trimming stripped 0 bases from V and 8 bases from J, with 19 bases between. The CDR3 coding sequence is TGTGCCAGCAGTTTATCCACGACAGAACCCTATGTAGGCTACACCTTC. Amino acids: CASSLSTTEPYVGYTF.

The chain employs TRBV13 and TRBJ2-7; 7 positions match TRBD1. Germline CDR1 reads PRHDT; CDR2 reads FYEKMQ (reference sequence). This CDR3 contains 14 residues. Losses at the gene ends were 3 bases for V and 1 base for J; bases not matched to a gene: 3. This CDR3 reads CASSFLQGSYEQYF. CDR3 nucleotide sequence: TGTGCCAGCAGCTTCCTACAGGGGTCCTACGAGCAGTACTTC.

The rearrangement links TRBV18 to TRBJ2-5, with 8 bases that match TRBD1. Trimming at V came to 2 bases and at J to 1 base, leaving 3 bases not matched to a gene. Germline CDR1 and CDR2: KGHSH and LQKENI. The CDR3 consists of 15 residues. The DNA for the CDR3 is TGTGCCAGCTCACCAAATGGACAGGGCCAAGAGACCCAGTACTTC. Translated, it gives CASSPNGQGQETQYF.

This chain connects TRBV5-1 to TRBJ1-4, with D unresolved. V shed 0 bases and J shed 8 bases, with 17 bases lying between them. Looked up from germline, CDR1 is SGHRS and CDR2 is YFSETQ. This CDR3 spans 16 amino acids. The CDR3 loop is CASSLGSTAGGEKLFF. The CDR3 DNA is TGCGCCAGCAGCTTGGGCTCGACTGCGGGAGGAGAAAAACTGTTTTTT.

This sequence joins TRBV19 and TRBJ2-2; D is perhaps TRBD2 (6 bases). The CDR3 has 15 residues. Germline V gene lookup returns CDR1 LNHDA and CDR2 SQIVND (reference sequence). Trimming pared 6 bases from V and 6 bases from J, leaving 17 bases between. CDR3 DNA: TGTGCCAGTAGCCCGCTAGCGACCCCACCCGGGGAGCTGTTTTTT. Its translation: CASSPLATPPGELFF.

The chain combines TRBV7-2 with TRBJ2-1; TRBD1 matches at 7 bases. In germline, CDR1 is SGHTA, CDR2 FQGNSA. CDR3 length equals 15 residues. V was pared by 1 base and J by 4 bases, with 4 bases of the junction left unmatched. The CDR3: CASSLGTGRYNEQFF. In nucleotides, the CDR3 is TGTGCCAGCAGCTTAGGGACAGGCCGATACAATGAGCAGTTCTTC.

This chain links TRBV27 with TRBJ2-2; the D is unclear. V dropped 2 bases and J dropped 0 bases, with 7 bases sitting between them. Germline V gene lookup returns CDR1 MNHEY and CDR2 SMNVEV (reference sequence). The CDR3 consists of 15 residues. The CDR3 sequence: CASSLAESNTGELFF. The CDR3 region has the DNA TGTGCCAGCAGTTTAGCGGAGTCGAACACCGGGGAGCTGTTTTTT.

The chain combines TRBV18 with TRBJ2-1; 8 nucleotides match TRBD2. This CDR3 is 17 amino acids long. Germline V CDR1 and CDR2: KGHSH, LQKENI. J gave up 0 bases and V 6 bases, and 10 bases lay outside the gene matches. CDR3 coding DNA: TGTGCCAGCTCGCTCACTAGCGGATGGAGCTCCTACAATGAGCAGTTCTTC. Encoded protein: CASSLTSGWSSYNEQFF.

V usage is TRBV28 and J usage is TRBJ2-7, with 12 positions matching TRBD2. V gave up 6 bases and J gave up 3 bases; unmatched junction bases: 0. Germline lookup yields CDR1 MDHEN and CDR2 SYDVKM. The CDR3 sequence is 13 residues long. DNA for the CDR3: TGTGCCAGCAGGACTAGCGGGAGCTACGAGCAGTACTTC. It specifies CASRTSGSYEQYF.

The chain recombines TRBV28 with TRBJ2-5; the D gene is possibly TRBD2 (7 bases). The CDR3 is made up of 16 amino acids. Trimming shortened V by 6 bases and J by 1 base, and 18 bases separated the two germline ends. The germline V gene encodes CDR1 MDHEN and CDR2 SYDVKM. CDR3 DNA sequence: TGTGCCAGCAGATGGGGGGGGCGAGGTGGCCAAGAGACCCAGTACTTC. Protein: CASRWGGRGGQETQYF.

The chain links TRBV28 to TRBJ2-5; perhaps TRBD1 as D (6 bases). Between the trimmed V and J ends, which lost 11 bases and 4 bases, there was a span of 17 bases. Germline lookup yields CDR1 MDHEN and CDR2 SYDVKM. The CDR3 is 13 residues long. CDR3 sequence: CASRPTGGETQYF. CDR3 DNA: TGTGCCTCTAGGCCGACAGGCGGAGAGACCCAGTACTTC.

The V call is TRBV5-6, the J call TRBJ2-7; the D gene is possibly TRBD1 (6 bases). V was pared by 2 bases and J by 4 bases, with 13 bases between. The CDR3 has 14 residues. Germline loops: CDR1 SGHDT, CDR2 YYEEEE. This CDR3 is CASSLTGTTYEQYF. In DNA form, the CDR3 reads TGTGCCAGCAGCTTAACAGGGACGACTTACGAGCAGTACTTC. The whole variable domain, remainder taken from reference TRBV5-6 and TRBJ2-7, is DAGVTQSPTHLIKTRGQQVTLRCSPKSGHDTVSWYQQALGQGPQFIFQYYEEEERQRGNFPDRFSGHQFPNYSSELNVNALLLGDSALYLCASSLTGTTYEQYFGPGTRLTVT.

The chain uses TRBV30 and TRBJ1-2; D gene ambiguous. Germline V CDR1 and CDR2: GTSNPN, SVGIG (reference sequence). V was cut by 1 base and J by 3 bases, with 12 bases left in between. This CDR3 has 14 residues. The CDR3 DNA follows: TGTGCCTGGAGTGACCCCCCGGGAGACTATGGCTACACCTTC. Protein product: CAWSDPPGDYGYTF.

The chain has TRBV19 and TRBJ2-3; 8 nucleotides align to TRBD2. CDR3 length: 15 residues. Losses at the gene ends were 7 bases for V and 4 bases for J; bases not matched to a gene: 10. Germline CDR1 is LNHDA and CDR2 is SQIVND (reference sequence). The CDR3 reads CASTPGGATADTQYF. CDR3 bases: TGTGCCAGTACCCCCGGGGGGGCTACCGCAGATACGCAGTATTTT.

V is TRBV4-1 and J is TRBJ1-1; tentatively, D is TRBD1 (5 bases). Germline V gene data show CDR1 as MGHRA and CDR2 as YSYEKL. The V gene lost 0 bases and the J gene lost 5 bases, with 16 bases spanning the gap. This CDR3 spans 16 amino acids. The CDR3 sequence is CASSQDAYEAGTEAFF. The CDR3 coding sequence is TGCGCCAGCAGCCAAGATGCGTACGAGGCAGGGACTGAAGCTTTCTTT.

This chain uses TRBV19 with TRBJ2-2; the match to TRBD1 covers 8 bases. Germline CDR1 reads LNHDA; CDR2 reads SQIVND (reference sequence). After removal of 4 bases from V and 5 bases from J, the junction contained 6 bases not matched to a gene. The CDR3 covers 15 residues. The CDR3 reads CASSTSWTGTGELFF. The CDR3 DNA follows: TGTGCCAGTAGTACCTCCTGGACAGGGACCGGGGAGCTGTTTTTT.

V is TRBV6-1 and J is TRBJ1-5; 8 bases align to TRBD1. Germline CDR1 MNHNS, CDR2 SASEGT. The CDR3 covers 16 residues. V lost 4 bases and J lost 0; bases outside the gene matches: 5. This CDR3 reads CASSGTGQYSNQPQHF. The CDR3 nucleotides are TGTGCCAGCAGTGGGACAGGGCAATATAGCAATCAGCCCCAGCATTTT.

This rearrangement joins TRBV10-3 to TRBJ1-6; D is undetermined. The CDR3 spans 15 residues. The V and J ends lost 2 bases and 5 bases respectively, with 10 bases between them. Germline V gene lookup returns CDR1 ENHRY and CDR2 SYGVKD. The chain's CDR3 is CAISEGSSDNSPLHF. CDR3 in DNA: TGTGCCATCAGTGAGGGTAGCAGCGATAATTCACCCCTCCACTTT.

The genes are TRBV7-6 and TRBJ1-3; 7 bases fit TRBD1. CDR3 size: 16 residues. The junction had 5 bases not matched to a gene; V was cut back by 1 base and J by 2 bases. CDR1 and CDR2 (germline): SGHVS, FNYEAQ. The CDR3 nucleotides read TGTGCCAGCAGCTTAGGACAGGGCCTGCCTGGAAACACCATATATTTT. Translated: CASSLGQGLPGNTIYF.

The V gene is TRBV5-1, the J gene TRBJ1-4; D might be TRBD1 (6 bases). Germline lookup yields CDR1 SGHRS and CDR2 YFSETQ. The CDR3 has 14 amino acids. The V and J ends lost 3 bases and 3 bases respectively, with 9 bases between them. The DNA for the CDR3 is TGCGCCAGCAGCTCAGGGGTCTCTAATGAAAAACTGTTTTTT. It yields the protein CASSSGVSNEKLFF.